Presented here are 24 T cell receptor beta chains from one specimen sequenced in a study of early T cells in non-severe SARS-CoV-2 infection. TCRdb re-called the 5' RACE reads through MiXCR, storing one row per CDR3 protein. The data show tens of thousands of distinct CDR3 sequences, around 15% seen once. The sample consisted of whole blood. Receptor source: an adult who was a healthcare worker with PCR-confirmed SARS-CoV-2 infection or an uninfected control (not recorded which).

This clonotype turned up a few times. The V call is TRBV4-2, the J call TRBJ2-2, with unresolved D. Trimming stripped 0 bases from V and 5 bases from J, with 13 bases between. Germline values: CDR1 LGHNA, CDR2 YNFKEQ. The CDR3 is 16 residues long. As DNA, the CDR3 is TGTGCCAGCAGCCAAGATGGCAACTTATGGACCGGGGAGCTGTTTTTT. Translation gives CASSQDGNLWTGELFF.

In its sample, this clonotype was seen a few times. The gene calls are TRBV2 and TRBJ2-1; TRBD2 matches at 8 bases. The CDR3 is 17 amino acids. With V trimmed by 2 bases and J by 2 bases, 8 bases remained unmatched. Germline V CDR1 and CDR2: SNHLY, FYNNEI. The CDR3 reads CASSEKLAGRPYNEQFF. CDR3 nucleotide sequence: TGTGCCAGCAGTGAAAAGCTAGCGGGCCGCCCCTACAATGAGCAGTTCTTC.

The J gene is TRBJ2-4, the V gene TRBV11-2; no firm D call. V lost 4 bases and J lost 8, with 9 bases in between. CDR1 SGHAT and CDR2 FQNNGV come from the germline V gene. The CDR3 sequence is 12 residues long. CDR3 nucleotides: TGTGCCAGCAGCTCCGACTGGGACATTCAGTACTTC. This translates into CASSSDWDIQYF.

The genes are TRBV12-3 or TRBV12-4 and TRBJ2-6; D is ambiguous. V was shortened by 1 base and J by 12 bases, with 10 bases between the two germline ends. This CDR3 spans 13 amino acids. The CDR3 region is CASSLVQFPVLTF. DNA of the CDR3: TGTGCCAGCAGTTTAGTACAGTTTCCCGTCCTGACTTTC.

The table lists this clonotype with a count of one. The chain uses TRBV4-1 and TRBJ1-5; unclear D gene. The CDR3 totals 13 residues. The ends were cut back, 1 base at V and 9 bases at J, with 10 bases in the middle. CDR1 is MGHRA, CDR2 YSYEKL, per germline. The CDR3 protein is CASSQGGYLPQHF. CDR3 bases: TGCGCCAGCAGCCAAGGGGGTTATCTGCCCCAGCATTTT.

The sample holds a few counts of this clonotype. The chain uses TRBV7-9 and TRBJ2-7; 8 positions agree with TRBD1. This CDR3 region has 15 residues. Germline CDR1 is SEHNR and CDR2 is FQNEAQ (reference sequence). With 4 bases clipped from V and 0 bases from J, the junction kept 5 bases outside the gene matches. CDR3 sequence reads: CASSSPGQDSYEQYF. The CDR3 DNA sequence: TGTGCCAGCAGCTCGCCGGGACAGGACTCCTACGAGCAGTACTTC. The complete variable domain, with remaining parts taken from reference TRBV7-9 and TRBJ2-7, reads DTGVSQNPRHKITKRGQNVTFRCDPISEHNRLYWYRQTLGQGPEFLTYFQNEAQLEKSRLLSDRFSAERPKGSFSTLEIQRTEQGDSAMYLCASSSPGQDSYEQYFGPGTRLTVT.

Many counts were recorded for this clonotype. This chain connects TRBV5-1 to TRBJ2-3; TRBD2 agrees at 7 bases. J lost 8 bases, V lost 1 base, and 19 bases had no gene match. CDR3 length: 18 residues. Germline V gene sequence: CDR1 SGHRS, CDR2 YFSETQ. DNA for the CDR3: TGCGCCAGCAGCTTGAATCCTCCTGGGCTAGCGGCGGCAGGTACGCAGTATTTT. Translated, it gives CASSLNPPGLAAAGTQYF.

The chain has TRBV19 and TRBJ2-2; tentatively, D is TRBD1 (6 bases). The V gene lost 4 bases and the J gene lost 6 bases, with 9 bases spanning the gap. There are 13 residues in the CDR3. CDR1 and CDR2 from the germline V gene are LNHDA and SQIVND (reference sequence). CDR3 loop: CASSTGVAGELFF. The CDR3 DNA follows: TGTGCCAGTAGTACAGGGGTGGCCGGGGAGCTGTTTTTT. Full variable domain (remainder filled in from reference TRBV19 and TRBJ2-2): DGGITQSPKYLFRKEGQNVTLSCEQNLNHDAMYWYRQDPGQGLRLIYYSQIVNDFQKGDIAEGYSVSREKKESFPLTVTSAQKNPTAFYLCASSTGVAGELFFGEGSRLTVL.

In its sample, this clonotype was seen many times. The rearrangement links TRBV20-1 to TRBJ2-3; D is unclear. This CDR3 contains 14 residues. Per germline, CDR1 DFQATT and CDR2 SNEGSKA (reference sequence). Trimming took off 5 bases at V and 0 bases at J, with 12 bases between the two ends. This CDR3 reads CSADGGTSTDTQYF. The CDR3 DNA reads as TGCAGTGCTGATGGCGGAACTAGCACAGATACGCAGTATTTT.

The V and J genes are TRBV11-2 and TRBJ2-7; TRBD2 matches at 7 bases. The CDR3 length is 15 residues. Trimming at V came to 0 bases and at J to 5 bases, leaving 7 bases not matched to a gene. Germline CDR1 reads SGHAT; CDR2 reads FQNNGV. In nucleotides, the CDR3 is TGTGCCAGCAGCTTAGATTTTGGCGGGAGCGACGAGCAGTACTTC. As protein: CASSLDFGGSDEQYF.

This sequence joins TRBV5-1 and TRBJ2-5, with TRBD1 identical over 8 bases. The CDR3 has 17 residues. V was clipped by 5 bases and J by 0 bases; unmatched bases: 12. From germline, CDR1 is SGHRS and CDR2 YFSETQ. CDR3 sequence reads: CASSFPGDRPDQETQYF. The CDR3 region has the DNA TGCGCCAGCAGTTTCCCCGGGGACAGGCCAGACCAAGAGACCCAGTACTTC.

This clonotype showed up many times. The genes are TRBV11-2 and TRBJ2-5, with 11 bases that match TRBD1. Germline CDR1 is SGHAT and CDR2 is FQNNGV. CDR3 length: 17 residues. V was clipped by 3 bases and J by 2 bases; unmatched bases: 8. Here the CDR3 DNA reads TGTGCCAGCAGCTTGGCGGGGGGGACAGGGGGTCAAGAGACCCAGTACTTC. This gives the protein CASSLAGGTGGQETQYF. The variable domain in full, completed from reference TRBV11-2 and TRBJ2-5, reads EAGVAQSPRYKIIEKRQSVAFWCNPISGHATLYWYQQILGQGPKLLIQFQNNGVVDDSQLPKDRFSAERLKGVDSTLKIQPAKLEDSAVYLCASSLAGGTGGQETQYFGPGTRLLVL.

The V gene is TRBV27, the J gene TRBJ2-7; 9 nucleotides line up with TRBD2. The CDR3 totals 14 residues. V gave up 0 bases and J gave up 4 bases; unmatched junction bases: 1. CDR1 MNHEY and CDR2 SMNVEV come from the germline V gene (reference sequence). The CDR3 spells CASSLSSGGYEQYF. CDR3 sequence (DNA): TGTGCCAGCAGTTTATCTAGCGGGGGTTACGAGCAGTACTTC.

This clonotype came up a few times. In nucleotides, the CDR3 is TGTGCCAGCAGCGGGGGACAGGGAAAGGTTCCGGTTCTGTACAATGAGCAGTTCTTC. Residues: CASSGGQGKVPVLYNEQFF. This rearrangement joins TRBV5-5 to TRBJ2-1; the match to TRBD1 covers 9 bases. Germline CDR1 is SGHKS and CDR2 is YYEKEE (reference sequence). This CDR3 has 19 residues. V gave up 4 bases and J gave up 4 bases; unmatched junction bases: 18.

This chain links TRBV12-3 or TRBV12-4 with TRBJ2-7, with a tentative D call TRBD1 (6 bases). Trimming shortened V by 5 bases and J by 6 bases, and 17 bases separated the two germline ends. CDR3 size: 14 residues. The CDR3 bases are TGTGCCAGCAGTAAACCCCGTGGGGGCGTCGAGCAGTACTTC. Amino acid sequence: CASSKPRGGVEQYF.

CDR3 amino acids: CASSLGGQAYYGYTF. The CDR3 region has the DNA TGTGCCAGCAGTTTGGGGGGACAGGCCTACTATGGCTACACCTTC. The chain has TRBV28 and TRBJ1-2, with 8 bases identical to TRBD1. The CDR3 has 15 residues. The ends lost 3 bases at V and 3 bases at J; junction bases unmatched: 6. Germline V gives CDR1 MDHEN, CDR2 SYDVKM.

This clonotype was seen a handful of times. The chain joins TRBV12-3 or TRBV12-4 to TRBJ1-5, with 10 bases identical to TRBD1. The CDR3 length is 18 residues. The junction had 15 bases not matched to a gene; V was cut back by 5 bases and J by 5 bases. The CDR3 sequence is CASSGRDRGVSPHQPQHF. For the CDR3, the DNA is TGTGCCAGCAGTGGCCGGGACAGGGGAGTATCTCCCCATCAGCCCCAGCATTTT.

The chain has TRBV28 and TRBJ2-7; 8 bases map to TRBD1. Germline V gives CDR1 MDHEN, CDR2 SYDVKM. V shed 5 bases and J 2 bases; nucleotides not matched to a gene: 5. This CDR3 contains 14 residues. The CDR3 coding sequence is TGTGCCAGCAGTCCAGGGGGCCACGCCTACGAGCAGTACTTC. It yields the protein CASSPGGHAYEQYF.

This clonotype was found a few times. CDR3 sequence: CASSLEADRGDEQYF. The CDR3 nucleotides read TGTGCCAGCAGCTTAGAAGCGGACAGGGGGGACGAGCAGTACTTC. J is TRBJ2-7 and V is TRBV7-6; 10 bases agree with TRBD1. This CDR3 has 15 residues. The J segment lost 5 bases and the V segment lost 1 base, leaving 5 bases of the junction unmatched. Germline loops: CDR1 SGHVS, CDR2 FNYEAQ.

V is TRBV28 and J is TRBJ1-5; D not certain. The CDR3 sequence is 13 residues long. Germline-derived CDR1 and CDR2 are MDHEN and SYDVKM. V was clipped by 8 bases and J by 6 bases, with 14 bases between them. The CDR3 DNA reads TGTGCCAGCGGAACGGGAGTCACTCAGCCCCAGCATTTT. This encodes CASGTGVTQPQHF.

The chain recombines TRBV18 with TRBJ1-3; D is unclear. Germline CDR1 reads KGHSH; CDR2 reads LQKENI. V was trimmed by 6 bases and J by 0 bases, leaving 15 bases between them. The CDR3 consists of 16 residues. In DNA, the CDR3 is TGTGCCAGCTCCTCCGCAGGACCCTCCTCTGGAAACACCATATATTTT. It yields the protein CASSSAGPSSGNTIYF.

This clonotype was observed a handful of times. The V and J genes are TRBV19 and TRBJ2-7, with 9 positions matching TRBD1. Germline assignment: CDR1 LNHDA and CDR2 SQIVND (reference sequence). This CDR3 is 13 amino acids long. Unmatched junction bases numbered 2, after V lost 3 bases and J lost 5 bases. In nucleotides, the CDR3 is TGTGCCAGTAGTATGAGGGACAGGGACGAGCAGTACTTC. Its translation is CASSMRDRDEQYF.

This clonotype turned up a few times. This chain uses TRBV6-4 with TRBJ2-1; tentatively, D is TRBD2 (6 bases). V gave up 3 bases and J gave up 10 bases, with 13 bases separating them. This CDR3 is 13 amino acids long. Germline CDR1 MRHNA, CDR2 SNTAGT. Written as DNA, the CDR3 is TGTGCCAGCAGTGAAGGGGAGGACTCCGAGCAGTTCTTC. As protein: CASSEGEDSEQFF.

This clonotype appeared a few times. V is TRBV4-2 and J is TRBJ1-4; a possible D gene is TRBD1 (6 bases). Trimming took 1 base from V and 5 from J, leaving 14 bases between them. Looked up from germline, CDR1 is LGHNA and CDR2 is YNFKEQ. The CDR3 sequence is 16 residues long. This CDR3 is CASSQGGQEPNEKLFF. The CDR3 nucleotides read TGTGCCAGCAGCCAAGGGGGGCAGGAGCCGAATGAAAAACTGTTTTTT.